This entry lists 9 T cell receptor beta chains sequenced from one sample in a study of cytomegalovirus exposure and HLA in healthy donors. The PCR used 60 Vbeta and 13 Jbeta primers. Data came from immunoSEQ multiplex PCR; TCRdb stores just in-frame clones and leaves some out. The repertoire has fewer than 150,000 clones, 76% of them found once; the top ten carry approximately 4%. Sequencing was carried out using PBMCs. Receptors originate from a man aged 18 to 29 in good health and CMV-seronegative.

The chain has TRBV30 and TRBJ2-7, with 7 bases fitting TRBD2. The CDR3 runs 15 residues. V dropped 1 base and J dropped 6; count of bases not matched to a gene: 12. Germline CDR1 GTSNPN, CDR2 SVGIG (reference sequence). The CDR3 DNA reads TGTGCCTGGAGTGCAGGGCGGGAGATGTGGCGCGAGCAGTACTTC. Its protein is CAWSAGREMWREQYF.

The chain employs TRBV28 and TRBJ2-7, with TRBD1 matching over 8 bases. Per the germline V gene, CDR1 is MDHEN and CDR2 is SYDVKM. The CDR3 length is 13 residues. Trimming removed 6 bases from V and 2 bases from J; junction bases left unmatched: 3. The chain's CDR3 is CASRWTGTYEQYF. The DNA for the CDR3 is TGTGCCAGCAGATGGACAGGGACCTACGAGCAGTACTTC.

The V and J genes are TRBV10-1 and TRBJ1-5; D remains unclear. Trimming removed 5 bases from V and 1 base from J, with 15 bases in between. CDR1 is WNHNN and CDR2 is SYGVQD in the germline V gene (reference sequence). This CDR3 region has 16 residues. The chain's CDR3 is CASSTQAATSNQPQHF. The DNA of the CDR3 is TGCGCCAGCAGTACCCAGGCAGCAACGAGCAATCAGCCCCAGCATTTT.

A note on this clone: The same CDR3 arises from other DNA sequences in this sample as well. The rearrangement uses TRBV7-9 and TRBJ2-2; D remains unclear. Trimming stripped 2 bases from V and 6 bases from J, with 10 bases between. Germline V gene lookup returns CDR1 SEHNR and CDR2 FQNEAQ (reference sequence). This CDR3 has 14 residues. The CDR3 loop is CASSLSTGSGELFF. The CDR3 bases are TGTGCCAGCAGCTTAAGTACGGGTTCCGGGGAGCTGTTTTTT.

CDR3: CSTKPTHTEAFF. In DNA, the CDR3 is TGCAGCACAAAACCCACCCACACTGAAGCTTTCTTT. V and J are TRBV29-1 and TRBJ1-1; D is unclear. Trimming took off 8 bases at V and 3 bases at J, with 13 bases between the two ends. The germline CDR1 and CDR2 sequences are SQVTM and ANQGSEA. CDR3 length: 12 amino acids.

The chain is built from TRBV7-8 and TRBJ2-5; 10 nucleotides line up with TRBD1. The J segment lost 2 bases and the V segment lost 3 bases, leaving 6 bases of the junction unmatched. CDR1 and CDR2 (germline): SGHVS, FQNEAQ. The CDR3 is 16 residues long. In DNA, the CDR3 is TGTGCCAGCAGCTTGTTCCGACAGGGGGCACAAGAGACCCAGTACTTC. This gives the protein CASSLFRQGAQETQYF.

This rearrangement joins TRBV7-8 to TRBJ2-5, with D possibly TRBD2 on 5 matching bases. The DNA end is more similar to TRBJ2-7, so the J call may be wrong. There are 15 residues in the CDR3. Germline V lookup: CDR1 SGHVS, CDR2 FQNEAQ. CDR3: CASSRRAGPSYEQYF. The CDR3 DNA reads as TGTGCCAGCAGCCGGCGGGCGGGTCCCTCCTACGAGCAGTACTTC.

The chain is built from TRBV19 and TRBJ2-1; TRBD2 agrees at 7 bases. V trimming: 2 bases; J trimming: 5 bases; junction bases outside the gene matches: 9. CDR3 length: 16 amino acids. The germline CDR1 and CDR2 sequences are LNHDA and SQIVND (reference sequence). This chain's CDR3 is CASSILSGKRDNEQFF. DNA for the CDR3: TGTGCCAGTAGTATATTAAGCGGGAAACGCGACAATGAGCAGTTCTTC.

The V call is TRBV6-5, the J call TRBJ1-2, with D perhaps matching TRBD1 (6 bases). The germline V gene has CDR1 MNHEY and CDR2 SVGAGI. The CDR3 length is 14 residues. V was cut by 4 bases and J by 6 bases, with 15 bases left in between. The CDR3: CASSSTGTPHGYTF. CDR3 in DNA: TGTGCCAGCAGTTCGACAGGAACCCCCCATGGCTACACCTTC.